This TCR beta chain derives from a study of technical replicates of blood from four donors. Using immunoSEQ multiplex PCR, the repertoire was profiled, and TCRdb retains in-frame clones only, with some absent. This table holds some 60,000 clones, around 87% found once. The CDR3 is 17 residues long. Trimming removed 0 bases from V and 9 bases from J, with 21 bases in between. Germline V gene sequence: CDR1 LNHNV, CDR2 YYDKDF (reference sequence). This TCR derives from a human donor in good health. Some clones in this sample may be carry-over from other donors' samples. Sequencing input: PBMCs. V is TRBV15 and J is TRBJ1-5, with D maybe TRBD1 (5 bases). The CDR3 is CATSRDPGSGGAGPQHF. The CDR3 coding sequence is TGTGCCACCAGCAGAGATCCAGGGTCCGGTGGGGCCGGGCCCCAGCATTTT.